This TCR beta chain is drawn from a study of vaccination and CD4 T cells after COVID-19 (dated by TCRdb to between 2021 and 2024). Context from the whole study: The convalescent cohort comprised six males and four females, including two Hispanic individuals, seven Caucasians, two Asians and one multiracial person. Each participant got two doses of either the Pfizer-BioNTech BNT162b2 vaccine (n=8) or the Moderna mRNA-1273 vaccine (n=2). Post-COVID blood samples from convalescent patients were collected a median of 101 days after diagnosis, with a range of 35 to 161 days. The time from the second vaccine dose to post-vaccine blood sampling had a median of 72 days and ranged from about 13 to 250 days. Culture stimuli were overlapping spike peptide pools from SARS-CoV-2 and from the common cold coronaviruses HCoV-NL63, HCoV-OC43 and HCoV-229E. Control cultures received a CEFX viral epitope pool as the positive control, an HIV-1 Nef peptide pool as the negative control, or no peptide. In around 10 COVID-19 convalescent patients and a few infection-naive healthy vaccine recipients, researchers compared the spike-specific CD4+ TCR repertoire from before mRNA vaccination with the repertoire from after. In an earlier paper using these donors, memory CD4+ T cell crossreactivity between SARS-CoV-2 and common cold coronavirus spike proteins was assessed at the TCR clonotype level.

The method was PCR. TCR sequencing of DNA from cultured CD4+ T cells used the Oncomine TCR Beta short-read assay at the Johns Hopkins FTIC core. The QIAamp micro DNA kit was used to extract genomic DNA from the cultured CD4+ T cells. Oncomine TCR Beta libraries from cultured CD4+ T cells were pooled using unique dual indexes and sequenced on an Illumina iSeq 100. The authors processed their data as follows. Non-productive sequences were removed, and CDR3s not starting with C, not ending with F or W, or shorter than 7 amino acids were discarded. Antigen-specific clonotypes were identified using the MANAFEST web application through comparison of peptide-stimulated wells with reference and other culture wells. For a clone to be called positive, the clone needed an FDR below 0.05, an odds ratio above 5, and a productive frequency above 0.1% in at least two of three replicate wells. A clonotype counted as cross-reactive if it showed significant expansion both in the SARS-CoV-2 spike wells and in at least one common cold coronavirus spike condition. Using R version 3.6.1, CDR3 homology was evaluated through Levenshtein distances (stringdist) along with unrooted phylogenetic trees (ape). Through fastp at Q25 and MiXCR, TCRdb rebuilt clones from the public reads, retaining in-frame beta chains. Each record represents a unique CDR3 protein, reported with the most common genes and DNA among its rows. The V and J calls reflect TCRdb's pipeline rather than the authors' work. The table for this sample lists about 10,000 distinct CDR3 sequences; around 50% of them were counted only once. The top ten clonotypes cover roughly 25% of the sample.

CDR1 and CDR2 (SGHAT, FQNNGV) derive from the germline V gene. Including the terminal cysteine and phenylalanine, the CDR3 comprises 17 residues. The read is trimmed to its CDR3 DNA, 51 bases read in frame from base 1. V trim: 5 bases; J trim: 2 bases; unmatched bases: 7. This specimen's treatment or condition label, per the study, means: approximately 9-day PBMC culture with coronavirus spike peptide pools or control peptides (ViraFEST assay). CD4+ T cells from unexposed donors were collected before the COVID-19 pandemic (2011-2018). The ViraFEST assay was used in the study, in which antigen-specific T cells were expanded with peptide pools and expanded clonotypes were subsequently identified by TCR sequencing. Over 1.5 million PBMCs per well were cultured in IMDM with roughly 5% human AB serum and 8.5 to 10 IU/ml IL-2, plus 10 ug/ml peptide pools. Half of the culture medium was replaced with fresh IL-2-containing medium on days 3 and 7. After 10 days of culture, CD4+ T cells were isolated by negative selection with the EasySep CD4+ T cell isolation kit. As cell number allowed, CD4+ T cells from unexposed donors were tested for reactivity to SARS-CoV-2 S and N and to four common cold coronavirus spike pools. Ficoll-Paque Plus gradient centrifugation was used to isolate PBMCs from whole blood, and the isolated PBMCs were then either used fresh or cryopreserved at -140C. Triplicate wells were generally used for each culture condition. The leukapheresis product for the unexposed donors was obtained through commercial purchase.

A note on this clonotype: Its binding antigen is unknown. No much larger clone is present one base from it, and per-base qualities are unavailable.

Study-wide conclusions, independent of this receptor: Although the median number of SARS-CoV-2-reactive clonotypes went up from 20 to 25 after infection to some 38 after vaccination, the increase was not significant. Among the post-vaccine SARS-CoV-2-reactive clones in convalescent patients, a median about 87% showed up only after vaccination, which suggests vaccine-specific priming. In convalescent patients, nearly all vaccine-specific clones (304 of 307) were found to be mono-reactive for SARS-CoV-2 spike rather than cross-reactive with common cold coronaviruses. The study included relatively few convalescent patients and did not analyze early timepoints after natural infection.

The chain links TRBV11-2 with TRBJ1-6, with 9 bases in between that match TRBD1. This receptor was taken from a human donor in good health. The sample comprised CD4+ T cells from blood, cultured in vitro. The sequence in DNA is TGTGCCAGCAGCACGGGGACAGGGAGGACCTATAATTCACCCCTCCACTTT. It translates as CASSTGTGRTYNSPLHF. The CDR3 plus the reference TRBV11-2 and TRBJ1-6 genes for the other parts give the full variable domain: EAGVAQSPRYKIIEKRQSVAFWCNPISGHATLYWYQQILGQGPKLLIQFQNNGVVDDSQLPKDRFSAERLKGVDSTLKIQPAKLEDSAVYLCASSTGTGRTYNSPLHFGNGTRLTVT.